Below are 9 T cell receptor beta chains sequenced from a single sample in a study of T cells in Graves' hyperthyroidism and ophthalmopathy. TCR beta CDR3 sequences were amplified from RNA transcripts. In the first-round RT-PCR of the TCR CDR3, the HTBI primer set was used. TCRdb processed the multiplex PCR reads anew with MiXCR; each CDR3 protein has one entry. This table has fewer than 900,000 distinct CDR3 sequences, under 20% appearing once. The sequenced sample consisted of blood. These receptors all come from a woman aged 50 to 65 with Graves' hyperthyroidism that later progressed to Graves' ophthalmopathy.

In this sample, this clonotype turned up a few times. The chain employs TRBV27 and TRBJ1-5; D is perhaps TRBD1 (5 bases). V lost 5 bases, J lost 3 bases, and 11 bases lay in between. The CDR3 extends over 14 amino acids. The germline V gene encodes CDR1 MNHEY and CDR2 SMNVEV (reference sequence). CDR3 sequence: CASSTRVSNQPQHF. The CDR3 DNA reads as TGTGCCAGCAGTACCAGGGTGTCCAATCAGCCCCAGCATTTT.

The CDR3: CASSLGDRGGNYGYTF. CDR3 coding DNA: TGCGCCAGCAGCTTGGGGGACAGGGGCGGAAACTATGGCTACACCTTC. The chain uses TRBV5-1 and TRBJ1-2; TRBD1 agrees at 10 bases. This CDR3 contains 16 residues. Germline V CDR1 and CDR2: SGHRS, YFSETQ. J lost 2 bases, V lost 0 bases, and 4 bases had no gene match.

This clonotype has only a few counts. CDR3: CASSQDHRGSGNTIYF. The CDR3 region has the DNA TGTGCCAGCAGCCAAGATCACAGGGGCTCTGGAAACACCATATATTTT. This rearrangement joins TRBV3-1 to TRBJ1-3; TRBD1 agrees at 7 bases. Germline V gene lookup returns CDR1 LGHDT and CDR2 YNNKEL (reference sequence). This CDR3 contains 16 residues. V dropped 0 bases and J dropped 0; count of bases not matched to a gene: 2.

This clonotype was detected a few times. In nucleotides, the CDR3 is TGCAGTGCTGGAGGGACAGCGAACACCGGGGAGCTGTTTTTT. It specifies CSAGGTANTGELFF. V is TRBV20-1 and J is TRBJ2-2, with D possibly matching TRBD1 (7 bases). The length of the CDR3 is 14 residues. Trimming took off 5 bases at V and 0 bases at J, with 10 bases between the two ends. Looked up from germline, CDR1 is DFQATT and CDR2 is SNEGSKA (reference sequence).

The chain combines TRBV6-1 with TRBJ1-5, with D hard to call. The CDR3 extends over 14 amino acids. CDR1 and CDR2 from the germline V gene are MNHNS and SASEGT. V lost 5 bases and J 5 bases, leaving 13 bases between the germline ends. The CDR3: CASSLDYTDQPQHF. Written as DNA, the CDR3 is TGTGCCAGCAGTCTCGATTATACGGATCAGCCCCAGCATTTT.

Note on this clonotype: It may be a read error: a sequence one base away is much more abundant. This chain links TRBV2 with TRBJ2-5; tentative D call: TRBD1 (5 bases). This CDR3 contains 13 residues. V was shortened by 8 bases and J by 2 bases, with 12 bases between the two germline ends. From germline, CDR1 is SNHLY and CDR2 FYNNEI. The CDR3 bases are TGTGCCAGCGGCCCGGACATACAAGAGACCCAGTACTTC. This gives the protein CASGPDIQETQYF.

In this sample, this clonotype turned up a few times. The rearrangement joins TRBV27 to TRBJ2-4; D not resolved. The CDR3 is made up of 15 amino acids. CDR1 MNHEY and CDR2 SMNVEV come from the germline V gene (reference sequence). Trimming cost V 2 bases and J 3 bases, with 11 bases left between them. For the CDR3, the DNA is TGTGCCAGCAGTTTAGGATGGGAATACAAAAACATTCAGTACTTC. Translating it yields CASSLGWEYKNIQYF.

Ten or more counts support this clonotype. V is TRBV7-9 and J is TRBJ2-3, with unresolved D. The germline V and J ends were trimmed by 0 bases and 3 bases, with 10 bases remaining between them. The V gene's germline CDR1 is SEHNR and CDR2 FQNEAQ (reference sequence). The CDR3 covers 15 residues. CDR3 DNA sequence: TGTGCCAGCAGCTTAGCGGTAGGAAGGACAGATACGCAGTATTTT. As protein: CASSLAVGRTDTQYF.

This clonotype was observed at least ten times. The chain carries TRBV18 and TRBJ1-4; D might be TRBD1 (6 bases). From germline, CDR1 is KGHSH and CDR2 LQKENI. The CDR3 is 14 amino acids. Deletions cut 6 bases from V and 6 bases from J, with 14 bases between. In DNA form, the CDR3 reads TGTGCCAGCTCGCCCTCAGGGGAATATGAAAAACTGTTTTTT. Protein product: CASSPSGEYEKLFF.